A selection of T cell receptor beta chains follows, all from one sample in a study of shared clonotypes between healthy human individuals. The protocol was immunoSEQ multiplex PCR, while the TCRdb copy is restricted to in-frame clones and leaves out a portion. This table has over a million clones, about 70% appearing once. The sequenced material came from memory CD4+ T cells sorted from blood. The receptors come from a man aged 18 to 29 in good health. The CDR3 runs from the conserved cysteine through the conserved F or W. A D gene is named only where the DNA matches it firmly. Clone size appears in some rows only: once, few, many, or a class for an expanded clone.

-	TRBV10-1	TRBJ2-5	15	TRBD2	TGCGCCAGCAGTGTGGCTAGCGGGGGCCAAGAGACCCAGTACTTC	CASSVASGGQETQYF
-	TRBV27	TRBJ2-5	14	TRBD2	TGTGCCAGCAGCTCAACGGGACTAGCGGAGACCCAGTACTTC	CASSSTGLAETQYF
-	TRBV6-1	TRBJ1-5	14	-	TGTGCCAGCAGTGAGACAGATAGCAATCAGCCCCAGCATTTT	CASSETDSNQPQHF
few	TRBV27	TRBJ2-4	13	-	TGTGCCAGCAGTTTGTCAGCCAAAAACATTCAGTACTTC	CASSLSAKNIQYF
few	TRBV10-3	TRBJ1-2	14	-	TGTGCCATCAGTGAGTCGAGTACGATGAGTGGCTACACCTTC	CAISESSTMSGYTF
-	TRBV2	TRBJ1-1	12	-	TGTGCCAGCAGTCCCCGGGACACTGAAGCTTTCTTT	CASSPRDTEAFF
-	TRBV19	TRBJ2-1	17	-	TGTGCCAGTAGTATCGAACACAGGTCTTGGGGCTACAATGAGCAGTTCTTC	CASSIEHRSWGYNEQFF
-	TRBV5-1	TRBJ2-3	16	TRBD2	TGCGCCAGCAGCCCGTCGTATAGCGGGAGCACAGATACGCAGTATTTT	CASSPSYSGSTDTQYF
-	TRBV28	TRBJ1-3	11	-	TGTGCCAGCAGCCATAGAAACACCATATATTTT	CASSHRNTIYF
-	TRBV6-1	TRBJ2-2	15	TRBD1	TGTGCCAGCACCCACGGACAGGGAGATTCCGGGGAGCTGTTTTTT	CASTHGQGDSGELFF
-	TRBV21-1	TRBJ1-2	18	-	TGTGCCAGCAGCAAATTTTGGTTACAGGGGGGCGTCGGCTATGGCTACACCTTC	CASSKFWLQGGVGYGYTF
-	TRBV5-1	TRBJ1-6	13	-	TGCGCCAGCAGCTCACAGGAAAATTCACCCCTCCACTTT	CASSSQENSPLHF
few	TRBV5-6	TRBJ2-2	15	TRBD2	TGTGCCAGCAGCTTGGAGGGACTAGGAATCGGGGAGCTGTTTTTT	CASSLEGLGIGELFF
-	TRBV18	TRBJ1-4	14	-	TGTGCCAGCTCACCACCAGGGACTGGCGAAAAACTGTTTTTT	CASSPPGTGEKLFF
-	TRBV19	TRBJ2-3	16	TRBD1	TGTGCCAGTAAAGGGCCCCTCGGGACAGGGTCAGATACGCAGTATTTT	CASKGPLGTGSDTQYF
few	TRBV4-1	TRBJ2-3	18	TRBD2	TGCGCCAGCAGCTCAGAACACATAGCGGGAAGGGGTCCAGATACGCAGTATTTT	CASSSEHIAGRGPDTQYF
-	TRBV18	TRBJ2-3	11	-	TGTGCCAGCTCAGCAGGAGATACGCAGTATTTT	CASSAGDTQYF
few	TRBV6-6	TRBJ1-5	13	-	TGTGCCAGCTCCCTGTGGGGCAATCAGCCCCAGCATTTT	CASSLWGNQPQHF
-	TRBV19	TRBJ1-6	15	-	TGTGCCAGTAGTAAGTCGGGGGTAGGTAATTCACCCCTCCACTTT	CASSKSGVGNSPLHF
-	TRBV4-2	TRBJ2-5	12	-	TGTGCCAGCAGCCATGAGAAAGAGACCCAGTACTTC	CASSHEKETQYF
-	TRBV6-5	TRBJ1-5	12	-	TGTGCCAGCAGTCATAGGAATCAGCCCCAGCATTTT	CASSHRNQPQHF
-	TRBV7-9	TRBJ1-3	16	-	TGTGCCAGCAGCTTAGGGACCACCGCCTCTGGAAACACCATATATTTT	CASSLGTTASGNTIYF
-	TRBV6-6	TRBJ2-5	13	TRBD1	TGTGCCAGCAGTAAGGGGGCGGGAGAGACCCAGTACTTC	CASSKGAGETQYF
-	TRBV30	TRBJ1-6	14	-	TGTGCCTCACTCTCCCGGGGGCGCTTTTCGCCCCTCCACTTT	CASLSRGRFSPLHF
-	TRBV2	TRBJ2-5	13	-	TGTGCCAGCAGCAAGGGACGGCGAGAGACCCAGTACTTC	CASSKGRRETQYF
-	TRBV6-1	TRBJ2-2	15	TRBD2	TGTGCCAGCAGGAACGGACTAGCGGACACCGGGGAGCTGTTTTTT	CASRNGLADTGELFF
few	TRBV30	TRBJ1-2	12	-	TGTGCCTGGAGTGAAAAGGGGGGCGGCTACACCTTC	CAWSEKGGGYTF
-	TRBV4-1	TRBJ2-5	15	-	TGCGCCAGCAGCCAGGACAGCTTACGACAAGAGACCCAGTACTTC	CASSQDSLRQETQYF
many	TRBV10-2	TRBJ1-2	14	TRBD1	TGCGCCAGCACCAGACAGGGGGCTTGGCATGGCTACACCTTC	CASTRQGAWHGYTF
-	TRBV7-2	TRBJ2-7	17	-	TGTGCCAGCAGCTTAGAAGGGACACTCACCAGCTCCTACGAGCAGTACTTC	CASSLEGTLTSSYEQYF
-	TRBV4-3	TRBJ2-2	18	TRBD2	TGCGCCAGCAGCAAATCCGGGACTAGCGGGAAGTACACCGGGGAGCTGTTTTTT	CASSKSGTSGKYTGELFF
-	TRBV7-2	TRBJ2-3	13	-	TGTGCCAGCAGCCGATTGGGACCAGATACGCAGTATTTT	CASSRLGPDTQYF
-	TRBV5-1	TRBJ1-2	14	-	TGCGCCAGCAGCTTGGGACAGTCCTACAATGGCTACACCTTC	CASSLGQSYNGYTF
many	TRBV2	TRBJ1-1	15	-	TGTGCCAGCACCAAGAGCGGAGGGGGAGGGACTGAAGCTTTCTTT	CASTKSGGGGTEAFF
-	TRBV2	TRBJ1-2	12	-	TGTGCCAGCAGTTGGTTGGACAGAGGCTACACCTTC	CASSWLDRGYTF
-	TRBV6-1	TRBJ2-3	14	-	TGTGCCAGCAGGGCTAGCGCGAGGGGAGATACGCAGTATTTT	CASRASARGDTQYF
-	TRBV6-6	TRBJ1-4	14	TRBD1	TGTGCCAGCAGAATCGACAGGGCGGGAGAAAAACTGTTTTTT	CASRIDRAGEKLFF